The 24 T cell receptor beta chains below all came from one sample that was sequenced in a study of cytomegalovirus exposure and HLA in healthy donors. The study ran its PCR with 60 Vbeta and 13 Jbeta primers. Generated by immunoSEQ multiplex PCR, the TCRdb table keeps only in-frame clones and is missing some. The sample gives 40,000 to 55,000 clones, more than 65% of which show up once; around 9.1% is in the top ten. The specimen was PBMCs. All receptors come from a woman aged 45-65 years in good health and CMV-seronegative.

The chain combines TRBV5-1 with TRBJ2-1; D is unclear. Looked up from germline, CDR1 is SGHRS and CDR2 is YFSETQ. CDR3 length equals 15 residues. V gave up 4 bases and J gave up 6 bases, with 17 bases separating them. CDR3 DNA: TGCGCCAGCAGCCCCTCTGGGCTCGATGTCAATGAGCAGTTCTTC. Translated: CASSPSGLDVNEQFF.

The chain is built from TRBV19 and TRBJ1-2, with D tentatively TRBD1 (5 bases). V was shortened by 2 bases and J by 5 bases, with 12 bases between the two germline ends. The germline V gene encodes CDR1 LNHDA and CDR2 SQIVND (reference sequence). The CDR3 is 14 amino acids. The CDR3 sequence is CASSIQGLRYGYTF. The CDR3 DNA sequence: TGTGCCAGTAGTATACAGGGACTCCGGTATGGCTACACCTTC.

This clone was detected once. The rearrangement joins TRBV18 to TRBJ1-6, with a tentative D call TRBD1 (5 bases). Germline-derived CDR1 and CDR2 are KGHSH and LQKENI. The CDR3 extends over 16 amino acids. Trimming stripped 3 bases from V and 5 bases from J, with 14 bases between. The CDR3 loop is CASSPQPATDNSPLHF. The CDR3 DNA is TGTGCCAGCTCACCCCAACCGGCGACAGATAATTCACCCCTCCACTTT.

In regard to this clone: A much larger clone differs by one base, so this may be a read error. Other DNA variants within this sample encode the same CDR3. The CDR3: CASSSTPTGGDGYTF. The CDR3 DNA sequence: TGTGCCAGCAGTTCGACTCCTACAGGGGGCGATGGCTACACCTTC. The chain is built from TRBV6-6 and TRBJ1-2; 9 positions agree with TRBD1. The trim removed 4 bases at V and 6 bases at J, leaving 9 bases unmatched. The CDR3 covers 15 residues. In germline, CDR1 is MNHNY, CDR2 SVGAGI (reference sequence).

The table lists this clone with a count of one. J is TRBJ2-5 and V is TRBV5-6; D unresolved. This CDR3 is built from 11 residues. V lost 4 bases and J 2 bases, leaving 3 bases between the germline ends. Germline V lookup: CDR1 SGHDT, CDR2 YYEEEE. The CDR3: CASSIQETQYF. DNA for the CDR3: TGTGCCAGCAGCATACAAGAGACCCAGTACTTC.

The chain joins TRBV29-1 to TRBJ2-2, with a tentative D call TRBD1 (5 bases). Germline V gene data show CDR1 as SQVTM and CDR2 as ANQGSEA. The CDR3 sequence is 12 residues long. Trimming shortened V by 4 bases and J by 5 bases, and 8 bases separated the two germline ends. CDR3 DNA sequence: TGCAGCGTTGTGGGGCCTACCGGGGAGCTGTTTTTT. It codes for CSVVGPTGELFF.

This clone was detected only a few times. This chain connects TRBV28 to TRBJ1-1; weak D call: TRBD1 (6 bases). V shed 3 bases and J shed 8 bases, with 16 bases lying between them. Germline CDR1 is MDHEN and CDR2 is SYDVKM. The CDR3 covers 14 residues. The CDR3 bases are TGTGCCAGCAGTTTCAGACAGGCCGCCACGGAAGCTTTCTTT. Translation: CASSFRQAATEAFF. Full variable domain (outside the CDR3, taken from reference TRBV28 and TRBJ1-1): DVKVTQSSRYLVKRTGEKVFLECVQDMDHENMFWYRQDPGLGLRLIYFSYDVKMKEKGDIPEGYSVSREKKERFSLILESASTNQTSMYLCASSFRQAATEAFFGQGTRLTVV.

The chain is built from TRBV6-6 and TRBJ2-3; the D gene is possibly TRBD2 (5 bases). Per the germline V gene, CDR1 is MNHNY and CDR2 is SVGAGI (reference sequence). Trimming took 4 bases from V and 2 from J, leaving 13 bases between them. The CDR3 loop spans 15 amino acids. The CDR3 bases are TGTGCCAGCAGTTGGTTAGCGCCTACCACAGATACGCAGTATTTT. This encodes CASSWLAPTTDTQYF.

The J gene is TRBJ1-4, the V gene TRBV6-1, with a possible D match to TRBD1 (6 bases). This CDR3 contains 16 residues. V was cut by 4 bases and J by 8 bases, with 20 bases left in between. Germline CDR1 reads MNHNS; CDR2 reads SASEGT. The CDR3 nucleotides are TGTGCCAGCAGTGGACAGGCGGGGGGCGGGAGAGAAAAACTGTTTTTT. Translated: CASSGQAGGGREKLFF.

The gene calls are TRBV30 and TRBJ1-5; D remains unclear. V lost 0 bases, J lost 5 bases, and 11 bases lay in between. This CDR3 is 14 amino acids long. Germline V gene lookup returns CDR1 GTSNPN and CDR2 SVGIG (reference sequence). The CDR3, as DNA: TGTGCCTGGAGTGTAACAGACATCTATCAGCCCCAGCATTTT. Translated: CAWSVTDIYQPQHF.

The chain recombines TRBV30 with TRBJ2-7, with D unclear. V was cut by 0 bases and J by 1 base, with 4 bases left in between. Germline V CDR1 and CDR2: GTSNPN, SVGIG (reference sequence). The CDR3 runs 12 residues. The CDR3: CAWSVLSYEQYF. The CDR3 coding sequence is TGTGCCTGGAGTGTACTGTCCTACGAGCAGTACTTC.

The rearrangement links TRBV19 to TRBJ1-2, with TRBD1 identical over 8 bases. The CDR3 contains 13 residues. V was clipped by 8 bases and J by 1 base; unmatched bases: 3. CDR1 is LNHDA, CDR2 SQIVND, per germline (reference sequence). This chain's CDR3 is CASDRGNNYGYTF. The CDR3 nucleotides read TGTGCCAGTGACAGGGGAAATAACTATGGCTACACCTTC.

The rearrangement links TRBV30 to TRBJ2-4, with 9 bases lining up with TRBD2. V lost 8 bases to trimming and J lost 8 bases; unmatched junction nucleotides: 7. Germline V gene data show CDR1 as GTSNPN and CDR2 as SVGIG (reference sequence). CDR3 length equals 12 residues. The CDR3 sequence: CAHSGSGDIQYF. The CDR3 nucleotides are TGTGCCCATAGCGGGAGTGGTGACATTCAGTACTTC.

The CDR3 sequence: CSVRKGVDTEAFF. CDR3 DNA sequence: TGCAGCGTTCGGAAGGGAGTCGACACTGAAGCTTTCTTT. V usage is TRBV29-1 and J usage is TRBJ1-1; D is uncertain. Germline loops: CDR1 SQVTM, CDR2 ANQGSEA. The CDR3 has 13 residues. V gave up 5 bases and J gave up 3 bases, with 13 bases separating them. The whole variable domain, remainder taken from reference TRBV29-1 and TRBJ1-1, is SAVISQKPSRDICQRGTSLTIQCQVDSQVTMMFWYRQQPGQSLTLIATANQGSEATYESGFVIDKFPISRPNLTFSTLTVSNMSPEDSSIYLCSVRKGVDTEAFFGQGTRLTVV.

The chain has TRBV30 and TRBJ2-7; a weak D match, TRBD2 (5 bases). Germline loops: CDR1 GTSNPN, CDR2 SVGIG (reference sequence). The CDR3 loop spans 13 amino acids. The chain's CDR3 is CSLEAPVGYEQYF. Written as DNA, the CDR3 is TGTTCCCTGGAGGCTCCTGTGGGGTACGAGCAGTACTTC.

This clone was seen only a few times. This chain uses TRBV6-6 with TRBJ2-7; 8 nucleotides line up with TRBD2. The CDR3 has 14 amino acids. The V gene's germline CDR1 is MNHNY and CDR2 SVGAGI (reference sequence). V was pared by 5 bases and J by 4 bases, with 7 bases of the junction left unmatched. The CDR3 nucleotides are TGTGCCAGCAGTAAATCGGGGGGGTGGTACGAGCAGTACTTC. It is translated as CASSKSGGWYEQYF.

The rearrangement uses TRBV6-6 and TRBJ2-3; 7 bases line up with TRBD2. The germline gives CDR1 MNHNY, CDR2 SVGAGI (reference sequence). J gave up 1 base and V 5 bases, and 6 bases lay outside the gene matches. This CDR3 is built from 15 residues. The DNA for the CDR3 is TGTGCCAGCAGTCAGACTGGACTAGGCACAGATACGCAGTATTTT. It is translated as CASSQTGLGTDTQYF.

The chain joins TRBV13 to TRBJ2-5; 9 bases match TRBD1. CDR1 PRHDT and CDR2 FYEKMQ come from the germline V gene (reference sequence). J lost 10 bases, V lost 4 bases, and 7 bases had no gene match. CDR3 length: 13 residues. CDR3 DNA sequence: TGTGCCAGCAGCTCGGGACAGGGAGGCCGCCAGTACTTC. Its translation is CASSSGQGGRQYF.

Points on this clone: Its ends do not fully match the called genes, so a read error is possible. CDR3 DNA: TGTTCCAGCAGCTCCTTCCAGGAGGGAGCTTTCTTT. Its protein product is CSSSSFQEGAFF. The chain has TRBV7-9 and TRBJ1-1; no firm D call. The CDR3 totals 12 residues. Germline assignment: CDR1 SEHNR and CDR2 FQNEAQ (reference sequence).

This chain connects TRBV14 to TRBJ1-4; tentative D call: TRBD1 (5 bases). Germline CDR1 reads SGHDN; CDR2 reads FVKESK. The V end was cut by 5 bases, the J end by 7 bases, with 11 bases between. This CDR3 is built from 13 residues. DNA for the CDR3: TGTGCCAGCAGCGGGGCATACCGTGAAAAACTGTTTTTT. Translation: CASSGAYREKLFF. The variable domain in full, with the rest retrieved from reference TRBV14 and TRBJ1-4, is EAGVTQFPSHSVIEKGQTVTLRCDPISGHDNLYWYRRVMGKEIKFLLHFVKESKQDESGMPNNRFLAERTGGTYSTLKVQPAELEDSGVYFCASSGAYREKLFFGSGTQLSVL.

The J gene is TRBJ2-1, the V gene TRBV5-1, with a tentative D call TRBD2 (6 bases). Between the trimmed V and J ends, which lost 4 bases and 5 bases, there was a span of 10 bases. The CDR3 extends over 13 amino acids. Germline CDR1 SGHRS, CDR2 YFSETQ. The CDR3: CASSPRENNEQFF. The DNA for the CDR3 is TGCGCCAGCAGCCCCCGGGAGAACAATGAGCAGTTCTTC.

This chain's CDR3 is CARRSGGAYNSPLHF. CDR3 DNA: TGTGCCAGAAGGTCAGGGGGCGCCTATAATTCACCCCTCCACTTT. The chain recombines TRBV5-3 with TRBJ1-6; 8 bases align to TRBD1. TRBV5-3 is known as an ORF, though its function is uncertain. The V and J ends lost 5 bases and 2 bases, in that order; junction bases with no gene match: 3. There are 15 residues in the CDR3.

The chain links TRBV6-5 to TRBJ1-5, with D perhaps matching TRBD1 (6 bases). CDR3 length equals 15 residues. Looked up from germline, CDR1 is MNHEY and CDR2 is SVGAGI. Deletions cut 0 bases from V and 2 bases from J, with 8 bases between. CDR3 protein: CASSYSQGGNQPQHF. CDR3 DNA: TGTGCCAGCAGTTACTCACAGGGAGGCAATCAGCCCCAGCATTTT.

This clone is a singleton in its sample. V usage is TRBV9 and J usage is TRBJ1-4; 9 bases align to TRBD1. Trimming at V came to 3 bases and at J to 8 bases, leaving 8 bases not matched to a gene. CDR1 is SGDLS and CDR2 is YYNGEE in the germline V gene. The CDR3 totals 15 residues. The chain's CDR3 is CASSGETGGEEKLFF. The CDR3 nucleotides are TGTGCCAGCAGCGGCGAGACAGGGGGGGAGGAAAAACTGTTTTTT.